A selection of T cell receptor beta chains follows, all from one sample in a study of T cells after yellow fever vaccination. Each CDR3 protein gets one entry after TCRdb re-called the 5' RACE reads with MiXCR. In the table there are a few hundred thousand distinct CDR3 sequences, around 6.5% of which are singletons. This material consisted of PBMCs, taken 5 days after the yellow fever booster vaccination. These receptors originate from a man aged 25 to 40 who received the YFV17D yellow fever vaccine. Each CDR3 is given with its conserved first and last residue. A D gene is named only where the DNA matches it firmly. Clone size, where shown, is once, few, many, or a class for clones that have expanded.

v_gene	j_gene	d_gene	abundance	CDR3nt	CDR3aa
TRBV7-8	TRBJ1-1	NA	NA	TGTGCCAGCAGATACGACAGGTGGGGCACTGAAGCTTTCTTT	CASRYDRWGTEAFF
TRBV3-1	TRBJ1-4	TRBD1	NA	TGTGCCACCAGCCGGGGACAGGGCCTACCTGAAAAACTGTTTTTT	CATSRGQGLPEKLFF
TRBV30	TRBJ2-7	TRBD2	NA	TGTGCCTGGGAGCTAGCGGGGGTCGGTGGCGAGCAGTACTTC	CAWELAGVGGEQYF
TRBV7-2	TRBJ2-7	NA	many	TGTGCCAGCAGCCTTATAATGGGTAGCTACGAGCAGTACTTC	CASSLIMGSYEQYF
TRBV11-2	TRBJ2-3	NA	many	TGTGCCAGCAGCTTAGAGCCAGTTACGCAGTATTTT	CASSLEPVTQYF
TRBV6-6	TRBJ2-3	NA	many	TGTGCCAGCGGTGATACGCAGTATTTT	CASGDTQYF
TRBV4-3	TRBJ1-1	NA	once	TGCGCCAGCAGCCAAACGGAGGGGTTGAACACTGAAGCTTTCTTT	CASSQTEGLNTEAFF
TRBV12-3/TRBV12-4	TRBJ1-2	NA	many	TGTGCCAGCAGTTTGGCAGGGACTAACTATGGCTACACCTTC	CASSLAGTNYGYTF
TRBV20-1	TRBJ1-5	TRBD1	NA	TGCAGTGCTCGCCGGACAGGGGGGGTTTATAGCAATCAGCCCCAGCATTTT	CSARRTGGVYSNQPQHF
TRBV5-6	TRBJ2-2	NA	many	TGTGCCAGCAGCTTCTCGGCCAAGCGCGACACCGGGGAGCTGTTTTTT	CASSFSAKRDTGELFF
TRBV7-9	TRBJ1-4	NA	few	TGTGCCAGCAGCTCCGGGCCAGCGGGTGAAAAACTGTTTTTT	CASSSGPAGEKLFF
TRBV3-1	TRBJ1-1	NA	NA	TGTGCCAGCAGCCAAGGAGGGCGGTTCGGGACTGAAGCTTTCTTT	CASSQGGRFGTEAFF
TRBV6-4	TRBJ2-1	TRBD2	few	TGTGCCAGCACCATACTAGCGGGAGCCGGCAATGAGCAGTTCTTC	CASTILAGAGNEQFF
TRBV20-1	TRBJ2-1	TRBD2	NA	TGCAGTGCTTTTCTAGCGGGAGGGCCTAGGAATGAGCAGTTCTTC	CSAFLAGGPRNEQFF
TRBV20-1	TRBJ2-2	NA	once	TGCAGTGCTAGGCAAATAACCACCGGGGAGCAGTTTTTT	CSARQITTGEQFF
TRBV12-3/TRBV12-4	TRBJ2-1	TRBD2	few	TGTGCCAGCAAGGTGGGGCTAGCGGGACGCAATGAGCAGTTCTTC	CASKVGLAGRNEQFF
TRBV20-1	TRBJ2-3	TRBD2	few	TGCAGTGCAACCCGGACTAGACATCAAGATACGCAGTATTTT	CSATRTRHQDTQYF
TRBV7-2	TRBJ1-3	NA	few	TGTGCCAGCAGCCCAACAGGGTTTGGAAACACCATATATTTT	CASSPTGFGNTIYF
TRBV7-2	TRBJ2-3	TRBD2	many	TGTGCCAGCAGCTTCGGCGTAGCGGGAGTAAGAGATACGCAGTATTTT	CASSFGVAGVRDTQYF
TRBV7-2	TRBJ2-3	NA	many	TGTGCCAGCAGGAGGGGCACAGATACGCAGTATTTT	CASRRGTDTQYF
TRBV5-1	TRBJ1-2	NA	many	TGCGCCAGCAGCGGTGATCTTGGCTACACCTTC	CASSGDLGYTF
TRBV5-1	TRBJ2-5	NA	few	TGCGCCAGCAGCTTGGTCCCAGGGCTGGAACAAGAGACCCAGTACTTC	CASSLVPGLEQETQYF
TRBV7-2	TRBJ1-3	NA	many	TGTGCCAGCAGCCTGGCCGCAGGGACTGGAAACACCATATATTTT	CASSLAAGTGNTIYF
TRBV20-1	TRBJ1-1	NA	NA	TGCAGTGCGCCCCCCCCGAGGGTTGACACTGAAGCTTTCTTT	CSAPPPRVDTEAFF